Shown below are 30 T cell receptor beta chains from a single sample sequenced in a study of blood T cell repertoires in COVID-19. Using immunoSEQ multiplex PCR, the repertoire was profiled, and TCRdb retains in-frame clones only, with some absent. Of about 220,000 clones in the sample, roughly 84% were seen once. The sequencing input was peripheral blood. Source of these receptors: a woman of 80 years or more with acute or convalescent COVID-19.

The chain joins TRBV24-1 to TRBJ2-3, with 7 nucleotides matching TRBD2. CDR3 length: 14 residues. CDR1 KGHDR and CDR2 SFDVKD come from the germline V gene. Unmatched junction bases numbered 6, after V lost 6 bases and J lost 4 bases. The CDR3 sequence: CATSTLAGADTQYF. DNA for the CDR3: TGTGCCACCAGTACGTTGGCGGGGGCAGATACGCAGTATTTT.

V and J are TRBV20-1 and TRBJ1-5, with no clear D. CDR1 and CDR2 (germline): DFQATT, SNEGSKA (reference sequence). The length of the CDR3 is 11 residues. With 5 bases removed from V and 11 bases from J, the gap between germline ends came to 13 bases. CDR3 in DNA: TGCAGTGCTCCCATCCGCGGGACCCAGCATTTT. This sequence encodes CSAPIRGTQHF.

The rearrangement links TRBV3-1 (or the pseudogene TRBV3-2) to TRBJ2-7; 8 bases are a match to TRBD2. V lost 1 base to trimming and J lost 2 bases; unmatched junction nucleotides: 4. Germline CDR1 reads LGHDT; CDR2 reads YNNKEL (reference sequence). This CDR3 is built from 15 residues. The CDR3 nucleotides read TGTGCCAGCAGCCAAGCCAGCGGGGGAACCTACGAGCAGTACTTC. This gives the protein CASSQASGGTYEQYF.

The genes are TRBV5-1 and TRBJ1-5, with 7 positions matching TRBD1. Germline loops: CDR1 SGHRS, CDR2 YFSETQ. Germline trimming cut 3 bases from V and 3 bases from J; bases unmatched to any gene: 3. The CDR3 loop spans 14 amino acids. CDR3 in DNA: TGCGCCAGCAGCTCACAGGGGCCCAATCAGCCCCAGCATTTT. Its translation: CASSSQGPNQPQHF.

V and J are TRBV19 and TRBJ1-1; a possible D gene is TRBD1 (6 bases). Germline CDR1 and CDR2: LNHDA and SQIVND (reference sequence). Trimming pared 7 bases from V and 0 bases from J, leaving 12 bases between. There are 14 residues in the CDR3. DNA of the CDR3: TGTGCCAGTACCCTACAGGGAATGAACACTGAAGCTTTCTTT. Translating it yields CASTLQGMNTEAFF.

With respect to this clone: An end of the junction differs from the germline gene, which may be a read error. The gene calls are TRBV6-1 and TRBJ1-2; maybe TRBD1 (5 bases). This CDR3 region has 13 residues. Germline CDR1 reads MNHNS; CDR2 reads SASEGT. The CDR3 region has the DNA TGTGCCAGCCGTGAAAGGGGCGACTATGGCTACACCTTC. It translates to CASRERGDYGYTF.

The chain is built from TRBV9 and TRBJ2-5; possibly TRBD2 for D (7 bases). The CDR3 is 15 amino acids. V was pared by 4 bases and J by 5 bases, with 18 bases between. CDR1 SGDLS and CDR2 YYNGEE come from the germline V gene. CDR3 loop: CASSLSGGGEETQYF. In nucleotides, the CDR3 is TGTGCCAGCAGCCTAAGTGGGGGGGGCGAGGAGACCCAGTACTTC.

This clone appeared a few times. This chain uses TRBV7-3 with TRBJ2-3; perhaps TRBD1 as D (8 bases). The CDR3 has 16 residues. Trimming left V 4 bases short and J 1 base short, with 15 bases between. CDR1 and CDR2 (germline): SGHTA, FQGTGA. DNA of the CDR3: TGTGCCAGCAGCTCCACAGGGGGGGCGGGCACAGATACGCAGTATTTT. Its translation: CASSSTGGAGTDTQYF.

V is TRBV11-2 and J is TRBJ1-5; 7 nucleotides align to TRBD1. V dropped 6 bases and J dropped 4; count of bases not matched to a gene: 9. The germline V gene encodes CDR1 SGHAT and CDR2 FQNNGV. The CDR3 is 15 amino acids. The CDR3, as DNA: TGTGCCAGCAGTCGGGACAGCACTAGAAATCAGCCCCAGCATTTT. Encoded protein: CASSRDSTRNQPQHF.

The rearrangement uses TRBV19 and TRBJ1-1; maybe TRBD1 (5 bases). The V end was cut by 3 bases, the J end by 3 bases, with 14 bases between. CDR1 is LNHDA and CDR2 is SQIVND in the germline V gene (reference sequence). The CDR3 length is 15 residues. CDR3 sequence (DNA): TGTGCCAGTAGTATCGCGACAGCCTTGGACACTGAAGCTTTCTTT. This gives the protein CASSIATALDTEAFF.

This chain joins TRBV18 and TRBJ2-6, with 7 bases matching TRBD1. V lost 4 bases to trimming and J lost 3 bases; unmatched junction nucleotides: 3. In germline, CDR1 is KGHSH, CDR2 LQKENI. This CDR3 region has 15 residues. The DNA of the CDR3 is TGTGCCAGCTCACGACAGGGTTTTGGGGCCAACGTCCTGACTTTC. It is translated as CASSRQGFGANVLTF.

A few counts support this clone. This chain uses TRBV27 with TRBJ1-6, with unresolved D. Trimming pared 6 bases from V and 7 bases from J, leaving 10 bases between. There are 13 residues in the CDR3. In germline, CDR1 is MNHEY, CDR2 SMNVEV (reference sequence). CDR3 nucleotides: TGTGCCAGCAGACTGACGGGAAATTCACCCCTCCACTTT. Encoded protein: CASRLTGNSPLHF.

This clone was seen a single time. The V call is TRBV18, the J call TRBJ1-2; 7 positions agree with TRBD1. V lost 3 bases to trimming and J lost 4 bases; unmatched junction nucleotides: 8. The length of the CDR3 is 15 residues. Germline V CDR1 and CDR2: KGHSH, LQKENI. The CDR3 protein is CASSPDRAVGYGYTF. The CDR3 bases are TGTGCCAGCTCACCCGACAGGGCGGTTGGCTATGGCTACACCTTC.

This clone was detected many times. This rearrangement joins TRBV5-8 to TRBJ2-2; TRBD2 matches at 7 bases. V shed 9 bases and J 6 bases; nucleotides not matched to a gene: 11. The CDR3 is 14 amino acids. Germline assignment: CDR1 SGHTS and CDR2 YDEGEE. CDR3 sequence reads: CATVKRGWAGELFF. The CDR3 DNA follows: TGTGCCACCGTGAAGCGGGGTTGGGCCGGGGAGCTGTTTTTT. Based on the CDR3 plus reference TRBV5-8 and TRBJ2-2, the full variable domain is EAGVTQSPTHLIKTRGQQATLRCSPISGHTSVYWYQQALGLGLQFLLWYDEGEERNRGNFPPRFSGRQFPNYSSELNVNALELEDSALYLCATVKRGWAGELFFGEGSRLTVL.

V is TRBV13 and J is TRBJ2-1; possible D gene TRBD2, 5 bases. CDR1 and CDR2 from the germline V gene are PRHDT and FYEKMQ (reference sequence). The CDR3 has 13 amino acids. V shed 5 bases and J shed 6 bases, with 11 bases lying between them. DNA for the CDR3: TGTGCCAGCAGCCGCCCCGCGGGCAATGAGCAGTTCTTC. The encoded protein is CASSRPAGNEQFF.

The chain employs TRBV7-2 and TRBJ2-1; 9 bases match TRBD2. The CDR3 loop spans 15 amino acids. V was clipped by 2 bases and J by 8 bases; unmatched bases: 7. The germline CDR1 and CDR2 sequences are SGHTA and FQGNSA. The CDR3 DNA follows: TGTGCCAGCAGCTTAAATCCTAGCGGGGCCGATGAGCAGTTCTTC. This codes for CASSLNPSGADEQFF.

The genes are TRBV7-8 and TRBJ2-7, with 11 nucleotides matching TRBD2. This CDR3 has 15 amino acids. Germline V gene lookup returns CDR1 SGHVS and CDR2 FQNEAQ. The V segment lost 7 bases and the J segment 4 bases; nucleotides outside the gene matches: 9. The CDR3 spells CASTTTSGEYYEQYF. The CDR3 nucleotides are TGTGCCAGCACCACGACTAGCGGGGAGTATTACGAGCAGTACTTC.

This clone came up once. This chain uses TRBV6-1 with TRBJ2-7, with 9 nucleotides matching TRBD1. The CDR3 is made up of 17 amino acids. Trimming at V came to 1 base and at J to 3 bases, leaving 10 bases not matched to a gene. Germline V gene data show CDR1 as MNHNS and CDR2 as SASEGT. CDR3 sequence (DNA): TGTGCCAGCAGTGAAGGCACACCGGGACAGGGTTTCTACGAGCAGTACTTC. It specifies CASSEGTPGQGFYEQYF.

Only one count was recorded for this clone. The chain carries TRBV7-9 and TRBJ1-3; a possible D gene is TRBD1 (6 bases). Germline V CDR1 and CDR2: SEHNR, FQNEAQ (reference sequence). CDR3 size: 15 residues. Trimming shortened V by 5 bases and J by 4 bases, and 15 bases separated the two germline ends. CDR3 DNA: TGTGCCAGCAGCCCGACGTTGGGGACAGGAAACACCATATATTTT. Encoded protein: CASSPTLGTGNTIYF.

The chain has TRBV14 and TRBJ1-6; 8 nucleotides align to TRBD1. The CDR3 is 15 residues long. V lost 4 bases to trimming and J lost 9 bases; unmatched junction nucleotides: 8. Germline V gene data show CDR1 as SGHDN and CDR2 as FVKESK. CDR3 DNA sequence: TGTGCCAGCAGCCTCCGACAGGGGTTAAGTTCACCCCTCCACTTT. Its translation is CASSLRQGLSSPLHF.

The chain links TRBV5-6 to TRBJ2-5, with TRBD2 as a possible D gene (5 bases). With 3 bases removed from V and 5 bases from J, the gap between germline ends came to 14 bases. Germline V gene sequence: CDR1 SGHDT, CDR2 YYEEEE. The CDR3 covers 14 residues. The CDR3 DNA reads as TGTGCCAGCAGCTCCCCCCGAGGGTTCGAGACCCAGTACTTC. Translated: CASSSPRGFETQYF.

The genes are TRBV5-1 and TRBJ2-1, with TRBD2 matching 8 bases. This CDR3 comprises 17 residues. The germline gives CDR1 SGHRS, CDR2 YFSETQ. Trimming took 4 bases from V and 4 from J; bases not matched to a gene: 13. In DNA form, the CDR3 reads TGCGCCAGCAGCCTTGTAGTGGGGCGGGGGGCATACAATGAGCAGTTCTTC. Translating it yields CASSLVVGRGAYNEQFF.

The rearrangement links TRBV28 to TRBJ1-4; tentatively, D is TRBD1 (6 bases). Trimming pared 3 bases from V and 8 bases from J, leaving 13 bases between. The CDR3 has 14 residues. Germline loops: CDR1 MDHEN, CDR2 SYDVKM. The DNA of the CDR3 is TGTGCCAGCAGTTTCCCCGGGACACTAGAAAAACTGTTTTTT. This codes for CASSFPGTLEKLFF.

The chain recombines TRBV3-1 (or the pseudogene TRBV3-2) with TRBJ2-7; D ambiguous. The CDR3 totals 14 residues. Germline values: CDR1 LGHDT, CDR2 YNNKEL (reference sequence). With 0 bases removed from V and 2 bases from J, the gap between germline ends came to 8 bases. The CDR3 sequence is CASSQDTRAYEQYF. As DNA, the CDR3 is TGTGCCAGCAGCCAAGATACTCGGGCCTACGAGCAGTACTTC.

The CDR3 region is CASRVTSGANEQFF. The DNA for the CDR3 is TGTGCCAGTAGGGTGACTAGCGGGGCGAATGAGCAGTTCTTC. This chain joins TRBV19 and TRBJ2-1, with 11 positions matching TRBD2. V trimming: 6 bases; J trimming: 7 bases; junction bases outside the gene matches: 5. Germline CDR1 and CDR2: LNHDA and SQIVND (reference sequence). CDR3 length: 14 amino acids.

This clone was detected a few times. The CDR3 DNA sequence: TGTGCCAGTAGTATAGAGGGCAGGGTAGATGGCTACACCTTC. This codes for CASSIEGRVDGYTF. The rearrangement links TRBV19 to TRBJ1-2; TRBD1 is a possible D gene (5 bases). Germline V lookup: CDR1 LNHDA, CDR2 SQIVND (reference sequence). This CDR3 region has 14 residues. The V end lost 0 bases, the J end lost 6 bases, and 11 bases lay between the germline ends.

V gene TRBV19 combines with J gene TRBJ1-3; D may be TRBD1 (6 bases). The V gene's germline CDR1 is LNHDA and CDR2 SQIVND (reference sequence). V lost 5 bases and J lost 0, with 17 bases in between. The CDR3 loop spans 17 amino acids. CDR3 region: CASSSSGGGSSGNTIYF. DNA of the CDR3: TGTGCCAGTAGTTCGTCGGGGGGCGGAAGCTCTGGAAACACCATATATTTT.

This clone showed up just once. This chain links TRBV15 with TRBJ2-5; 7 bases are shared with TRBD1. The ends lost 2 bases at V and 2 bases at J; junction bases unmatched: 2. The CDR3 totals 14 residues. Germline loops: CDR1 LNHNV, CDR2 YYDKDF (reference sequence). CDR3 coding DNA: TGTGCCACCAGCAGAAGGGACAGACAAGAGACCCAGTACTTC. It is translated as CATSRRDRQETQYF.

The chain employs TRBV28 and TRBJ2-1; the D gene is possibly TRBD1 (6 bases). The germline V and J ends were trimmed by 8 bases and 2 bases, with 13 bases remaining between them. This CDR3 region has 14 residues. The germline CDR1 and CDR2 sequences are MDHEN and SYDVKM. The CDR3 DNA reads as TGTGCCAGCTCAGGGACACCTACCTACAATGAGCAGTTCTTC. Translating gives CASSGTPTYNEQFF.

For the CDR3, the DNA is TGTGCCACCAGTGATCCCACCTTGGGACTAGCAAGCAATGAGCAGTTCTTC. Translated, it gives CATSDPTLGLASNEQFF. The chain employs TRBV24-1 and TRBJ2-1, with 9 bases identical to TRBD2. Germline V gene data show CDR1 as KGHDR and CDR2 as SFDVKD. The CDR3 loop spans 17 amino acids. J lost 6 bases, V lost 3 bases, and 11 bases had no gene match.